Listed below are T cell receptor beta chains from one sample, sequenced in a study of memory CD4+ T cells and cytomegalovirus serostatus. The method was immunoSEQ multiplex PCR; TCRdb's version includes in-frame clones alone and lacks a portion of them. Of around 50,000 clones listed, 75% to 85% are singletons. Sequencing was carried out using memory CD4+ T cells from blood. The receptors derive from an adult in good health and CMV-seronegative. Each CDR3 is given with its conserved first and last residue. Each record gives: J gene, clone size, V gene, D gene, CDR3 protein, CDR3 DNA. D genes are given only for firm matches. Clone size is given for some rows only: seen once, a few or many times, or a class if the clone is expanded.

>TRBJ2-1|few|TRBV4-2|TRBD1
CASSQGTGDREQFF
TGTGCCAGCAGCCAAGGGACAGGGGATAGAGAGCAGTTCTTC
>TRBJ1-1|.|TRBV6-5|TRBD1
CASSPNRGTEAFF
TGTGCCAGCAGCCCCAACAGGGGCACTGAAGCTTTCTTT
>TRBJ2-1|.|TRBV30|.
CALQGGYSYNEQFF
TGTGCCCTACAGGGCGGCTACTCCTACAATGAGCAGTTCTTC
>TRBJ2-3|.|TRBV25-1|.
CASSLRGVRVSTDTQYF
TGTGCCAGCAGCTTGCGGGGAGTTCGTGTTTCCACAGATACGCAGTATTTT
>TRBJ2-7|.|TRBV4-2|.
CASSLIGVSREQYF
TGTGCCAGCAGCTTGATCGGGGTATCCCGGGAGCAGTACTTC
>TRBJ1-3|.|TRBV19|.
CASRIKQGPVGNTIYF
TGTGCCAGTAGGATTAAACAGGGACCGGTTGGAAACACCATATATTTT
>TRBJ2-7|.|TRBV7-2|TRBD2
CASSQEVAGGPHEQYF
TGTGCCAGCAGCCAAGAGGTAGCGGGGGGCCCCCACGAGCAGTACTTC
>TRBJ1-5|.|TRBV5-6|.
CASSNWGGNQPQHF
TGTGCCAGCAGCAACTGGGGGGGTAATCAGCCCCAGCATTTT
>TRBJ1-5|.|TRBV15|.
CATSRDWEGRSQHF
TGTGCCACCAGCAGAGATTGGGAGGGCCGGTCCCAGCATTTT
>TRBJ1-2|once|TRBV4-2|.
CASSPSGGIGNYGYTF
TGTGCCAGCAGCCCCTCCGGAGGGATCGGTAACTATGGCTACACCTTC
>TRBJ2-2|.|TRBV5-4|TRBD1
CASSSGTEPLGELFF
TGTGCCAGCAGCTCCGGGACAGAGCCTCTGGGGGAGCTGTTTTTT
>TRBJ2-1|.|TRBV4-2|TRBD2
CASSRDLAGEYPMFF
TGTGCCAGCAGCCGTGACCTAGCGGGGGAGTACCCAATGTTCTTC
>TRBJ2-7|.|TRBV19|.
CASSMRRGAAYEQYF
TGTGCCAGTAGTATGAGAAGGGGGGCGGCCTACGAGCAGTACTTC
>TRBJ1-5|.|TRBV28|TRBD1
CASRRTGLGNQPQHF
TGTGCCAGCAGGAGGACAGGGCTGGGCAATCAGCCCCAGCATTTT
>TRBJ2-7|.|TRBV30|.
CASRTRGSEQYF
TGTGCCTCTCGGACCCGGGGGAGCGAGCAGTACTTC
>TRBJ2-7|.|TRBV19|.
CASSIQGKIYEQYF
TGTGCCAGTAGTATACAAGGGAAGATCTACGAGCAGTACTTC
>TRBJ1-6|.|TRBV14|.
CASSQARLGGNSPLHF
TGTGCCAGCAGCCAAGCCCGGTTAGGGGGGAACTCACCCCTCCACTTT
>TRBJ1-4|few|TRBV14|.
CASSQVGVGKLFF
TGTGCCAGCAGCCAAGTTGGTGTTGGAAAACTGTTTTTT
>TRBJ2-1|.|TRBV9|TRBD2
CASSVDARRGVRKEQFF
TGTGCCAGCAGCGTAGATGCTAGGCGGGGGGTAAGAAAAGAGCAGTTCTTC
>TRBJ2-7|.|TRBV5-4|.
CASSLEDRDGSYEQYF
TGTGCCAGCAGCTTAGAGGACCGGGACGGCTCCTACGAGCAGTACTTC
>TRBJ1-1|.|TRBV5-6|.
CASSWRRGEAFF
TGTGCCAGCAGCTGGAGGAGGGGGGAAGCTTTCTTT
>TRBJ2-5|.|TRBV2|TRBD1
CASRDGTGGETQYF
TGTGCCAGCAGGGACGGGACAGGGGGAGAGACCCAGTACTTC
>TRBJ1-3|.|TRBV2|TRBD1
CATRGQGVSGNTIYF
TGTGCCACCCGCGGACAGGGCGTTTCTGGAAACACCATATATTTT
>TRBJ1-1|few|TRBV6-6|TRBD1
CASSLEQGTEAFF
TGTGCCAGCAGCCTTGAACAGGGGACTGAAGCTTTCTTT
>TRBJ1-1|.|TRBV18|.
CASSLAGDTEAFF
TGTGCCAGCTCCCTAGCAGGGGACACTGAAGCTTTCTTT
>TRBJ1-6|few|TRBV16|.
CASSQGGQNSPLHF
TGTGCCAGCAGCCAAGGGGGGCAGAATTCACCCCTCCACTTT
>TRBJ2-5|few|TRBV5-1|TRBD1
CASSFYPLTGQETQYF
TGCGCCAGCAGCTTTTATCCTCTGACAGGGCAAGAGACCCAGTACTTC
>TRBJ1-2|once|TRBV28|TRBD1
CASSLMDRANGYTF
TGTGCCAGCAGTTTAATGGACAGGGCAAATGGCTACACCTTC
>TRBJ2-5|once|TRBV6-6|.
CASSYSRQETQYF
TGTGCCAGCAGTTACTCCAGGCAAGAGACCCAGTACTTC
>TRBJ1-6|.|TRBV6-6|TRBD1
CASSYVDRTNSPLHF
TGTGCCAGCAGTTACGTGGACAGGACTAATTCACCCCTCCACTTT
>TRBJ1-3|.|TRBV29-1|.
CSVGGAGVEGNTIYF
TGCAGCGTTGGAGGGGCAGGGGTGGAAGGAAACACCATATATTTT
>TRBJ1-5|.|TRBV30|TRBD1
CAWSPGGSQPQHF
TGTGCCTGGAGCCCAGGGGGCTCTCAGCCCCAGCATTTT
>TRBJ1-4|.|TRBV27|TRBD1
CASSSLRTGLEKLFF
TGTGCCAGCAGTTCGCTTAGGACAGGGCTTGAAAAACTGTTTTTT
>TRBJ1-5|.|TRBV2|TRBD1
CATGQGMSQPQHF
TGTGCCACCGGACAGGGTATGAGTCAGCCCCAGCATTTT
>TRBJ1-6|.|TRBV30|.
CAWRQGMSSYNSPLHF
TGTGCCTGGAGGCAAGGGATGAGCTCCTATAATTCACCCCTCCACTTT
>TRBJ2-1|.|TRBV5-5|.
CASSLLPQAYNEQFF
TGTGCCAGCAGCTTGTTGCCCCAGGCCTACAATGAGCAGTTCTTC
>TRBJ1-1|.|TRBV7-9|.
CASSLEEGTEAFF
TGTGCCAGCAGCTTAGAGGAGGGGACTGAAGCTTTCTTT
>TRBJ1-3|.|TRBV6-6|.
CASSYSDSGNTIYF
TGTGCCAGCAGTTACTCAGACTCTGGAAACACCATATATTTT
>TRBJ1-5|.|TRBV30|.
CAWRAQPNQPQHF
TGTGCCTGGAGGGCACAACCCAATCAGCCCCAGCATTTT
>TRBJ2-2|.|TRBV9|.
CASSVEGWYTGELFF
TGTGCCAGCAGCGTAGAGGGGTGGTACACCGGGGAGCTGTTTTTT
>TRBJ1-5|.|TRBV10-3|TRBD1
CAISRDREYQPQHF
TGTGCCATCAGCCGGGACAGGGAGTATCAGCCCCAGCATTTT